This T cell receptor beta chain was recorded in a study of cytomegalovirus exposure and HLA in healthy donors. Libraries were prepared by immunoSEQ multiplex PCR; TCRdb keeps only in-frame clonotypes and omits some of them. The profile shows about 74,000 clones, about 93% of them singletons. An approximately 130-subject validation cohort, separate from the approximately 690-subject first cohort, supplied the donors. The J segment lost 12 bases and the V segment lost 5 bases, leaving 7 bases of the junction unmatched. The CDR3 extends over 13 amino acids. CDR1 is SGHRS and CDR2 is YFSETQ in the germline V gene.

Sequencing was performed on PBMCs. This TCR came from a man between 18 and 29 years old in good health and CMV-seropositive. The J gene is TRBJ2-1, the V gene TRBV5-1; 11 nucleotides align to TRBD2. The CDR3 reads CASSLTSGSLQFF. The CDR3 DNA sequence: TGCGCCAGCAGTTTAACTAGCGGGAGTTTGCAGTTCTTC.